What follows is one T cell receptor (beta chain) and its context. Its antigen remains unknown. UMI-labeled 5' RACE TRB cDNA libraries were prepared from the cells. After re-calling the 5' RACE reads, TCRdb lists one entry per CDR3 protein, DNA absent. The sample data list approximately 89,000 distinct CDR3 sequences. These data come from a study of CXCR3-negative and CXCR3-positive naive CD8 T cells. Study-level points and caveats: CXCR3-positive naive cells had more hydrophobic TRB CDR3s than CXCR3-negative naive cells. Both of the naive subsets showed about the same high diversity, but memory CD8+ cells had much less. TCR strength was inferred from TRB CDR3 properties, while surface CD5 was comparable between naive subsets.

The CDR3 totals 13 residues. Germline V CDR1 and CDR2: MNHNY, SVGAGI (reference sequence). The clonotype comes from a human donor in good health. Some clones in this sample may be carry-over from other donors' samples. The chain employs TRBV6-6 and TRBJ2-2. Sequencing was carried out using naive CXCR3+ CD8+ T cells from blood. Noted subset: CD45RO-CCR7+CD27+CD95- naive CD8+ T cells expressing CXCR3 (TNR3+). The CDR3 protein is CASSYVWGTELFF.